Listed below are T cell receptor beta chains from one sample, sequenced in a study of cytomegalovirus exposure and HLA in healthy donors. The repertoire was sequenced with immunoSEQ multiplex PCR; TCRdb's copy has only in-frame clones and lacks some. The sample lists approximately 200,000 clones; around 78% were seen once. The sample comprised PBMCs. Every receptor here comes from a man younger than 40 in good health and CMV-seronegative. Both conserved end residues are part of each CDR3. D genes are given only for firm matches. Size is stated for part of the rows, as once, few or many counts, or as a class when the clone is expanded.

-,TRBV10-2,-,TRBJ2-1,TGCGCCAGCAGAGCGACTAACAACAATGAGCAGTTCTTC,CASRATNNNEQFF
-,TRBV6-5,-,TRBJ2-7,TGTGCCAGCAGTTTCCTCTCTGCCGGGGAAGTCTACGAGCAGTACTTC,CASSFLSAGEVYEQYF
-,TRBV5-4,-,TRBJ2-4,TGTGCCAGCAGCGGAAACACCGGACAGGGAGGGGCCAAAAACATTCAGTACTTC,CASSGNTGQGGAKNIQYF
-,TRBV21-1,-,TRBJ2-3,TGTGCCAGCAGCAAAGGAGTCAGGGTGGTAACAGATACGCAGTATTTT,CASSKGVRVVTDTQYF
-,TRBV6-4,TRBD2,TRBJ2-1,TGTGCCAGCAGTGACTCTGCGGGAGCAAGCAATGAGCAGTTCTTC,CASSDSAGASNEQFF
few,TRBV27,-,TRBJ2-5,TGTGCCAGCAGTCTCACAGGGAACCAAGAGACCCAGTACTTC,CASSLTGNQETQYF
-,TRBV11-2,-,TRBJ2-3,TGTGCCAGCAGCCGTCCCGGGACTTCAAGAAGGGGAGATACGCAGTATTTT,CASSRPGTSRRGDTQYF
-,TRBV28,TRBD2,TRBJ2-1,TGTGCCAGCAGTACGAAACGAGGACTAGCGGGTCTCTACAATGAGCAGTTCTTC,CASSTKRGLAGLYNEQFF
-,TRBV15,TRBD1,TRBJ2-7,TGTGCCACCAGCAGGACAGGGGGCGAGCAGTACTTC,CATSRTGGEQYF
-,TRBV6-1,-,TRBJ1-2,TGTGCCAGCAGTGAACTCCCGGGGGGCGGCTACACCTTC,CASSELPGGGYTF
few,TRBV12-5,-,TRBJ1-1,TGTGCTAGTGGTACCGCGCCGGGAGCTGAAGCTTTCTTT,CASGTAPGAEAFF
-,TRBV9,-,TRBJ1-3,TGTGCCAGCAGCGTAGCCCCAGGGCCAGGAAACACCATATATTTT,CASSVAPGPGNTIYF
-,TRBV5-1,TRBD1,TRBJ1-2,TGCGCCAGCAGCGACGACGGACAGGGCTATGGCTACACCTTC,CASSDDGQGYGYTF
few,TRBV7-9,-,TRBJ1-2,TGTGCCAGCAGCTTAGGGGGAGATAACTATGGCTACACCTTC,CASSLGGDNYGYTF
-,TRBV7-2,-,TRBJ2-1,TGTGCCAGCAGCTTCACGGGAACCGGGGGAAAAAGGGAGCAGTTCTTC,CASSFTGTGGKREQFF
-,TRBV7-8,TRBD1,TRBJ1-4,TGTGCCAGCAGCTCAGGACAGGGACATGTGAAACTGTTTTTT,CASSSGQGHVKLFF
-,TRBV2,TRBD1,TRBJ1-1,TGTGCCAGCAGAGTGGACAGGGACACTGAAGCTTTCTTT,CASRVDRDTEAFF
-,TRBV5-4,-,TRBJ1-1,TGTGCCAGCAGCCCGGCCGGGAGTAGGGTCACTGAAGCTTTCTTT,CASSPAGSRVTEAFF
-,TRBV29-1,-,TRBJ2-1,TGCAGCGTTGCGCGGAAGGACTCCTACAATGAGCAGTTCTTC,CSVARKDSYNEQFF
-,TRBV3-1/TRBV3-2,TRBD1,TRBJ1-2,TGTGCCAGCAGCCGGGACAGCACCTTC,CASSRDSTF
-,TRBV28,-,TRBJ2-7,TGTGTAGAGTACCCTAACTGCGAGCAGTACTTC,CVEYPNCEQYF
once,TRBV7-2,-,TRBJ2-1,TGTGCCAGCAGCCCCAGACCCGGAGCCTACAATGAGCAGTTCTTC,CASSPRPGAYNEQFF
-,TRBV6-5,-,TRBJ1-2,TGTGCCAGCAGTTACGCAGGGAATGAAAACTATGGCTACACCTTC,CASSYAGNENYGYTF
-,TRBV14,-,TRBJ2-1,TGTGCCAGCACGGCGGGAAGCTCCTACAATGAGCAGTTCTTC,CASTAGSSYNEQFF
-,TRBV7-8,TRBD2,TRBJ2-7,TGTGCCAGCAGCTTAGGACTAGCGGGAGGGCTTTTACCCTACGAGCAGTACTTC,CASSLGLAGGLLPYEQYF
-,TRBV10-2,-,TRBJ1-5,TGCGCCAGCAGTGACCAGAGGGCAGGGGCCTCTAGCAATCAGCCCCAGCATTTT,CASSDQRAGASSNQPQHF
-,TRBV2,-,TRBJ2-2,TGTGCCAGCAGTGAAGAGAGTGTCACCGGGGAGCTGTTTTTT,CASSEESVTGELFF
-,TRBV15,TRBD1,TRBJ1-1,TGTGCCACCAGCAGAGGTGGACAGGGGAGCACTGAAGCTTTCTTT,CATSRGGQGSTEAFF
-,TRBV28,TRBD2,TRBJ2-2,TGTGCCAGCAGCCCCGGGGGGAGGGGCACCGGGGAGCTGTTTTTT,CASSPGGRGTGELFF
few,TRBV11-3,TRBD1,TRBJ1-3,TGTGCCAGCGTCGACAGGGAGAGAAACACCATATATTTT,CASVDRERNTIYF
-,TRBV27,-,TRBJ2-7,TGTGCCAGCAGTTTAAGGGGGGGCCTCTCCTACGAGCAGTACTTC,CASSLRGGLSYEQYF
few,TRBV6-1,TRBD1,TRBJ1-3,TGTGCCAGCACCCCTGACAGGGATCCTGGAAACACCATATATTTT,CASTPDRDPGNTIYF
-,TRBV30,TRBD2,TRBJ2-1,TGTGCCTGGAGTAAGGGACTAGGTGGTGGTGAGCAGTTCTTC,CAWSKGLGGGEQFF
few,TRBV25-1,-,TRBJ2-2,TGTGCCAGCAGAAACTCCGGGGAGCTGTTTTTT,CASRNSGELFF
-,TRBV5-1,-,TRBJ1-1,TGCGCCAGCAGCTTGAGGGGGGGGCGTGCTGAAGCTTTCTTT,CASSLRGGRAEAFF
-,TRBV19,-,TRBJ2-7,TGTGCCAGTAGTATTAATACCGGGAGATTTTACGAGCAGTACTTC,CASSINTGRFYEQYF
-,TRBV5-4,-,TRBJ2-3,TGTGCCAGCACCCTGGGCGGGGTACGAGATACGCAGTATTTT,CASTLGGVRDTQYF
-,TRBV6-6,-,TRBJ2-3,TGTGCCAGCGCGCGGCTACTCACAGATACGCAGTATTTT,CASARLLTDTQYF
-,TRBV5-1,-,TRBJ1-1,TGCGCCAGCAGCCGGGTCGGTTTAAGTGACACTGAAGCTTTCTTT,CASSRVGLSDTEAFF
once,TRBV29-1,TRBD1,TRBJ1-5,TGCAGCGTTATACAGGGGGGCCAGCCCCAGCATTTT,CSVIQGGQPQHF